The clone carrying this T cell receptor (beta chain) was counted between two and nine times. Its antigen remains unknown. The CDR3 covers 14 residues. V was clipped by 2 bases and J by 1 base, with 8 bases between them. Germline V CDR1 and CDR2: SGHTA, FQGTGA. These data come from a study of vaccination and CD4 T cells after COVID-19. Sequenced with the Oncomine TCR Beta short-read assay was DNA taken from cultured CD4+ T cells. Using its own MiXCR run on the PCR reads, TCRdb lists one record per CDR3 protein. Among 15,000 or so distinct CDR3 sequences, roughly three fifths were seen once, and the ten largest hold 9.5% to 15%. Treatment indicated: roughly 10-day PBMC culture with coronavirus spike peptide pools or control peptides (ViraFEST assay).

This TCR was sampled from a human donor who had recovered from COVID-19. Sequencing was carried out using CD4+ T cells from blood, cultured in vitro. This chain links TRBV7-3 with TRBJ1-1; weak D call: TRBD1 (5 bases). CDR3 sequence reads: CASSLLGGNTEAFF. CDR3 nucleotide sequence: TGTGCCAGCAGCTTATTGGGGGGGAACACTGAAGCTTTCTTT.